A selection of T cell receptor beta chains follows, all from one sample in a study of OX40 agonist ivuxolimab in advanced cancers. TCRdb's copy holds only in-frame clones and misses some; the assay was immunoSEQ multiplex PCR. The table has tens of thousands of clones, around 90% seen once. Sample: CD4+ or CD8+ T cells sorted from blood, taken in a trial of the OX40 agonist ivuxolimab. Source of these receptors: an adult with an advanced solid tumor such as melanoma, head and neck, liver or kidney cancer. The CDR3 runs from the conserved cysteine through the conserved F or W. D genes are given only for firm matches. The listing skips clone size in some rows; elsewhere it reads once, few, many or a size class.

TRBV19	NA	NA	12	TRBJ1-1	CASSTVYTEAFF	TGTGCCAGTAGTACCGTTTACACTGAAGCTTTCTTT
TRBV28	TRBD1	NA	16	TRBJ1-2	CASSPGQGALPYGYTF	TGTGCCAGCAGTCCCGGACAGGGGGCACTCCCCTATGGCTACACCTTC
TRBV19	NA	NA	14	TRBJ1-1	CASREPLTQGRAFF	TGTGCCAGTAGAGAACCACTGACCCAGGGACGGGCTTTCTTT
TRBV5-4	NA	NA	14	TRBJ1-3	CASSLGISGNTIYF	TGTGCCAGCAGCTTGGGCATCTCTGGAAACACCATATATTTT
TRBV28	NA	once	12	TRBJ1-2	CASSLREGGYTF	TGTGCCAGCAGTTTAAGGGAGGGTGGCTACACCTTC
TRBV28	NA	NA	14	TRBJ2-5	CASSLPGPEETQYF	TGTGCCAGCAGTTTGCCAGGGCCTGAAGAGACCCAGTACTTC
TRBV19	NA	NA	14	TRBJ2-6	CASSFRSGANVLTF	TGTGCCAGTAGTTTTCGCTCTGGGGCCAACGTCCTGACTTTC
TRBV5-1	TRBD2	NA	15	TRBJ2-2	CASSKAGGDTGELFF	TGCGCCAGCAGCAAAGCGGGAGGGGACACCGGGGAGCTGTTTTTT
TRBV9	TRBD2	NA	14	TRBJ2-3	CASGTSGSTDTRYF	TGTGCCAGCGGGACTAGCGGAAGCACAGATACGCGGTATTTT
TRBV7-9	TRBD2	once	15	TRBJ2-5	CASSYLSSGQETQYF	TGTGCCAGCAGCTACCTCTCTAGCGGACAAGAGACCCAGTACTTC
TRBV10-3	NA	NA	15	TRBJ1-1	CAIRKMTQANTEAFF	TGTGCCATCAGAAAAATGACACAGGCGAACACTGAAGCTTTCTTT
TRBV7-8	TRBD1	NA	14	TRBJ2-5	CASRPGQGPETQYF	TGTGCCAGCAGACCTGGACAGGGGCCAGAGACCCAGTACTTC
TRBV28	NA	NA	15	TRBJ1-3	CASSRSGDFVDTIYF	TGTGCCAGCAGTCGGTCGGGGGACTTCGTGGACACCATATATTTT
TRBV5-5	TRBD2	NA	15	TRBJ2-7	CASNPTGTINYEQYF	TGTGCCAGCAACCCTACCGGGACTATAAACTACGAGCAGTACTTC
TRBV6-5	TRBD2	NA	15	TRBJ2-3	CASRPGTSHTDTQYF	TGTGCCAGCAGACCCGGGACTAGCCACACAGATACGCAGTATTTT
TRBV27	TRBD1	NA	13	TRBJ2-5	CASSLNRGETQYF	TGTGCCAGCAGTTTAAACAGGGGCGAGACCCAGTACTTC
TRBV4-3	TRBD2	NA	15	TRBJ2-1	CASSLRGGLENEQFF	TGCGCCAGCAGCCTACGGGGGGGACTTGAGAATGAGCAGTTCTTC
TRBV6-4	NA	once	14	TRBJ2-7	CASSQGVGAYEQYF	TGTGCCAGCAGCCAGGGCGTCGGCGCCTACGAGCAGTACTTC
TRBV10-1	TRBD2	few	17	TRBJ2-3	CASSEDGLAGGTDTQYF	TGCGCCAGCAGTGAGGACGGACTAGCGGGAGGCACAGATACGCAGTATTTT
TRBV5-1	NA	NA	15	TRBJ2-5	CASSLDGSTWETQYF	TGCGCCAGCAGCTTGGACGGATCTACCTGGGAGACCCAGTACTTC
TRBV5-1	NA	NA	14	TRBJ2-1	CASSRTGQDNEQFF	TGCGCCAGCAGCCGAACAGGTCAGGACAATGAGCAGTTCTTC
TRBV7-6	NA	NA	13	TRBJ2-3	CASSLGYTDTQYF	TGTGCCAGCAGCCTAGGATACACAGATACGCAGTATTTT
TRBV2	NA	once	13	TRBJ2-7	CASSSLGTSEQYF	TGTGCCAGCAGTAGCCTAGGGACTTCCGAGCAGTACTTC
TRBV7-3	NA	NA	13	TRBJ1-1	CASSFSRNTEAFF	TGTGCCAGCAGCTTTTCGCGGAACACTGAAGCTTTCTTT
TRBV13	TRBD2	NA	16	TRBJ2-1	CASSLGLAEAYNEQFF	TGTGCCAGCAGCCTCGGACTAGCAGAGGCTTACAATGAGCAGTTCTTC
TRBV18	NA	NA	14	TRBJ2-2	CASSRATGTGELFF	TGTGCCAGCTCACGGGCTACGGGGACCGGGGAGCTGTTTTTT
TRBV15	TRBD2	NA	15	TRBJ2-1	CATSGGLAQYNEQFF	TGTGCCACCAGCGGGGGACTAGCGCAATACAATGAGCAGTTCTTC
TRBV27	NA	NA	13	TRBJ2-5	CASSFGSEETQYF	TGTGCCAGCAGTTTTGGATCCGAAGAGACCCAGTACTTC
TRBV18	NA	NA	15	TRBJ1-5	CASSPGKGSNQPQHF	TGTGCCAGCTCACCGGGGAAGGGGAGCAATCAGCCCCAGCATTTT
TRBV5-3	NA	NA	13	TRBJ2-1	CARSLPGCDEQFF	TGTGCCAGAAGCTTGCCGGGATGTGATGAGCAGTTCTTC
TRBV6-6	NA	NA	13	TRBJ2-7	CAQKFGHSYEQYF	TGTGCCCAAAAATTCGGACACTCCTACGAGCAGTACTTC
TRBV5-1	NA	NA	12	TRBJ2-2	CASSVNGGELFF	TGCGCCAGCAGCGTAAATGGCGGGGAGCTGTTTTTT
TRBV29-1	NA	NA	13	TRBJ2-3	CSGQTGFADTQYF	TGCAGCGGCCAGACAGGTTTTGCAGATACGCAGTATTTT
TRBV28	NA	NA	16	TRBJ1-5	CASSLFRNSTNQPQHF	TGTGCCAGCAGTTTATTTAGGAACAGCACCAATCAGCCCCAGCATTTT
TRBV18	NA	NA	15	TRBJ1-6	CASSRVGSTDSPLHF	TGTGCCAGCTCACGGGTCGGCAGCACCGACTCACCCCTCCACTTT
TRBV25-1	NA	NA	15	TRBJ2-3	CASSESGGSTDTQYF	TGTGCCAGCAGTGAAAGCGGAGGGAGCACAGATACGCAGTATTTT
TRBV28	NA	once	12	TRBJ2-7	CASSARGYEQYF	TGTGCCAGCAGCGCACGGGGCTACGAGCAGTACTTC